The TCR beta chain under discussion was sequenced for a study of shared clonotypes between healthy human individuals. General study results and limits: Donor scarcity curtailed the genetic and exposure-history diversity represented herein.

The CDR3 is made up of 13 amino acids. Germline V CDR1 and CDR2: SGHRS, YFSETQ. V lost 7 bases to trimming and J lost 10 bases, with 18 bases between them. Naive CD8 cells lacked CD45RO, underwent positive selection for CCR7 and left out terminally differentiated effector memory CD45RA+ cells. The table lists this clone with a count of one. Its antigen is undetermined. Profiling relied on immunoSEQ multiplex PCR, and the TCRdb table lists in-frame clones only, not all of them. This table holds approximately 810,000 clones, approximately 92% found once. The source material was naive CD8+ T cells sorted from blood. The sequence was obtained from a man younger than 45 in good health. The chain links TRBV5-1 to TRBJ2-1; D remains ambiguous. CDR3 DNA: TGCGCCAGCTACGGCCTAGAGGTGGGCGAGCAGTTCTTC. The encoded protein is CASYGLEVGEQFF.